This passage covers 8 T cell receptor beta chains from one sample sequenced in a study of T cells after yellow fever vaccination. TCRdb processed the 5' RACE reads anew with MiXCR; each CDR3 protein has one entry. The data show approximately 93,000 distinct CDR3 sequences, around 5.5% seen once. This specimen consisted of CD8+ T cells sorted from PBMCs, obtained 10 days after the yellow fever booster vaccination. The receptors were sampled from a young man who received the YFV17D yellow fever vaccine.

In DNA form, the CDR3 reads TGTGCCAGCAGCTTGCCCGGTTGGAAGACCCAGTACTTC. Encoded protein: CASSLPGWKTQYF. The chain is built from TRBV7-9 and TRBJ2-5; D call uncertain. The germline gives CDR1 SEHNR, CDR2 FQNEAQ (reference sequence). The V end was cut by 3 bases, the J end by 6 bases, with 11 bases between. This CDR3 comprises 13 residues.

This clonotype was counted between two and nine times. The CDR3 sequence: CASSLTGDDEQYF. The CDR3 coding sequence is TGCGCCAGCAGCTTGACGGGGGACGACGAGCAGTACTTC. The chain links TRBV5-1 to TRBJ2-7; TRBD2 is a possible D gene (6 bases). Germline V gene lookup returns CDR1 SGHRS and CDR2 YFSETQ. This CDR3 is 13 amino acids long. Trimming shortened V by 1 base and J by 5 bases, and 10 bases separated the two germline ends.

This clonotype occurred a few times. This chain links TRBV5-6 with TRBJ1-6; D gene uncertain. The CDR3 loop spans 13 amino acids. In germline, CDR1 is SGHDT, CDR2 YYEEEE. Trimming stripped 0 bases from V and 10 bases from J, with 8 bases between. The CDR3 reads CASSLGLGSPLHF. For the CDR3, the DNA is TGTGCCAGCAGCTTGGGCCTTGGGTCACCCCTCCACTTT.

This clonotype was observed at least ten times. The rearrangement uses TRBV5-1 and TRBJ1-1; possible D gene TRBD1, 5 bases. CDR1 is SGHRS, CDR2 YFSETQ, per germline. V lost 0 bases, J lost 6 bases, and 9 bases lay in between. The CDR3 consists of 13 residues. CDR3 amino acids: CASSLAGFAEAFF. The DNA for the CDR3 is TGCGCCAGCAGCTTGGCAGGGTTCGCTGAAGCTTTCTTT.

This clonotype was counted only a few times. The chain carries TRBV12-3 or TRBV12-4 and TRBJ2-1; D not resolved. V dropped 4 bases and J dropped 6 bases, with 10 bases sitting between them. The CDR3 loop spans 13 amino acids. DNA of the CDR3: TGTGCCAGCAGTTCTTCCCCGGCCAATGAGCAGTTCTTC. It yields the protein CASSSSPANEQFF.

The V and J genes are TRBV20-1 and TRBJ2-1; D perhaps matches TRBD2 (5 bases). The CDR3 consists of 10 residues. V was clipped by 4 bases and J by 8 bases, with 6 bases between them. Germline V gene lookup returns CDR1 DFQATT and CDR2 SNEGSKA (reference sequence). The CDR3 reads CSATRDEQFF. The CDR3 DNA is TGCAGTGCTACGCGGGATGAGCAGTTCTTC.

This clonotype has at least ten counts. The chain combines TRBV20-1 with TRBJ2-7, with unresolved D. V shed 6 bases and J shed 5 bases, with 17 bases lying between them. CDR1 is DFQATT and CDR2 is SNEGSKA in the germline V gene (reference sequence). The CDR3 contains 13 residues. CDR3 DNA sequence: TGCAGTGCCAGCCCTCTTATCCTTGACGAGCAGTACTTC. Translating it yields CSASPLILDEQYF.

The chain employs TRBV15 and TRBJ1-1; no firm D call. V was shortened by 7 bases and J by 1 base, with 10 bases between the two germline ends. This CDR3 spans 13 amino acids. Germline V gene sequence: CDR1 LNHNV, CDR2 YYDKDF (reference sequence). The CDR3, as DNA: TGTGCCACCAAGAAGAGGGAGAACACTGAAGCTTTCTTT. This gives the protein CATKKRENTEAFF.